This TCR beta chain stems from a study of T cell changes during pregnancy in multiple sclerosis. V was cut by 4 bases and J by 0 bases, with 8 bases left in between. The germline V gene encodes CDR1 SGDLS and CDR2 YYNGEE. The CDR3 extends over 14 amino acids. Using immunoSEQ multiplex PCR, the repertoire was profiled, and TCRdb retains in-frame clones only, with some absent. Among 75,000 to 95,000 clones, under 95% were seen once, and the ten largest hold roughly 1.4%. This specimen consisted of peripheral blood, obtained in the first trimester of pregnancy. The TCR comes from a female donor with multiple sclerosis, enrolled in a pregnancy study. The V gene is TRBV9, the J gene TRBJ1-3, with D uncertain. The CDR3 region is CASSIQSSGNTIYF. Written as DNA, the CDR3 is TGTGCCAGCAGCATACAGAGCTCTGGAAACACCATATATTTT.